Listed below are T cell receptor beta chains from one sample, sequenced in a study of CXCR3 chemokines and chemotherapy response in bladder cancer. Each CDR3 protein gets one entry after TCRdb re-called the PCR reads with MiXCR. The sample holds approximately 13,000 distinct CDR3 sequences, 9.5% to 15% seen once. Sampling was carried out from a patient whose treatment included neoadjuvant chemotherapy. The source of these receptors is a human donor with bladder cancer that did not respond to neoadjuvant chemotherapy. Both conserved end residues are part of each CDR3. A D gene is named only where the DNA matches it firmly. Expanded clones are given a class, and other clones once, few, many or no size at all.

size	length	V	J	D	CDR3	DNA
many	14	TRBV6-2/TRBV6-3	TRBJ2-7	TRBD1	CASSQGDTYYEQYF	TGTGCCAGCAGTCAGGGGGACACCTACTACGAGCAGTACTTC
few	15	TRBV12-3/TRBV12-4	TRBJ2-2	TRBD2	CASSLTSGNTGELFF	TGTGCCAGCAGTTTAACTAGCGGGAACACCGGGGAGCTGTTTTTT
many	16	TRBV19	TRBJ1-5	NA	CASRGTYWRSNQPQHF	TGTGCCAGTAGGGGGACATACTGGAGAAGCAATCAGCCCCAGCATTTT
many	11	TRBV6-2/TRBV6-3	TRBJ2-2	NA	CASSHTGELFF	TGTGCCAGCAGTCACACCGGGGAGCTGTTTTTT
many	18	TRBV18	TRBJ2-7	TRBD1	CASSPGERVGQAAGEQYF	TGTGCCAGCTCACCAGGGGAACGCGTGGGACAGGCCGCGGGAGAGCAGTACTTC
many	15	TRBV7-3	TRBJ1-1	NA	CASSLTPGPDTEAFF	TGTGCCAGCAGCTTAACCCCAGGGCCGGACACTGAAGCTTTCTTT
many	15	TRBV6-5	TRBJ1-3	NA	CASSYSGRSGNTIYF	TGTGCCAGCAGTTACTCGGGTCGCTCTGGAAACACCATATATTTT
NA	16	TRBV28	TRBJ2-1	NA	CASSLKLTHLGVEQFF	TGTGCCAGCAGTTTAAAGTTGACCCACCTTGGAGTCGAGCAGTTCTTC
many	13	TRBV6-2/TRBV6-3	TRBJ1-1	NA	CASSPTRGTEAFF	TGTGCCAGCAGTCCAACCCGAGGCACTGAAGCTTTCTTT
NA	21	TRBV9	TRBJ2-6	TRBD1	CASSVRRSSGTGTSGANVLTF	TGTGCCAGCAGCGTAAGGCGCAGTTCGGGGACAGGGACCTCTGGGGCCAACGTCCTGACTTTC
NA	14	TRBV6-1	TRBJ1-2	TRBD1	CASSVQGPNYGYTF	TGTGCCAGCAGTGTACAGGGGCCGAACTATGGCTACACCTTC
many	12	TRBV6-5	TRBJ2-5	NA	CASSGQQETQYF	TGTGCCAGCTCGGGACAACAAGAGACCCAGTACTTC
NA	13	TRBV2	TRBJ2-3	NA	CASSDPPLGTQYF	TGTGCCAGCAGTGACCCTCCCTTGGGGACGCAGTATTTT
many	13	TRBV29-1	TRBJ2-2	NA	CSVDRLGTGELFF	TGCAGCGTTGACAGGCTGGGCACCGGGGAGCTGTTTTTT
many	13	TRBV18	TRBJ1-1	TRBD1	CASSQDRDTEAFF	TGTGCCAGCTCACAAGACAGGGACACTGAAGCTTTCTTT
many	15	TRBV27	TRBJ2-3	TRBD1	CASSPWTGRGDTQYF	TGTGCCAGCAGTCCCTGGACAGGCCGAGGGGATACGCAGTATTTT
many	14	TRBV30	TRBJ1-2	NA	CARQEGGGASGYTF	TGTGCCCGCCAAGAGGGGGGCGGCGCGTCCGGCTACACCTTC
few	15	TRBV4-1	TRBJ1-5	NA	CASSQEGTGNQPQHF	TGCGCCAGCAGCCAGGAAGGGACGGGGAATCAGCCCCAGCATTTT
few	12	TRBV12-3/TRBV12-4	TRBJ1-5	NA	CASSLAKRPQHF	TGTGCCAGCAGTTTAGCGAAACGGCCCCAGCATTTT
few	14	TRBV2	TRBJ1-6	NA	CASSEWQANSPLHF	TGTGCCAGCAGTGAATGGCAGGCTAATTCACCCCTCCACTTT
few	14	TRBV11-2	TRBJ1-1	TRBD1	CATQDRGVRTEAFF	TGTGCCACCCAGGACAGGGGGGTACGGACTGAAGCTTTCTTT
many	15	TRBV7-9	TRBJ2-1	NA	CASSLALGHLNEQFF	TGTGCCAGCAGCTTAGCGTTGGGGCATCTCAATGAGCAGTTCTTC
many	13	TRBV6-5	TRBJ1-1	NA	CASSRSTGTEAFF	TGTGCCAGCAGCCGATCGACGGGCACTGAAGCTTTCTTT
NA	13	TRBV2	TRBJ2-1	NA	CASSAEAINEQFF	TGTGCCAGCAGTGCCGAGGCCATAAATGAGCAGTTCTTC
many	18	TRBV18	TRBJ2-1	TRBD1	CASSSGTGSILYYNEQFF	TGTGCCAGCTCGTCCGGGACAGGGTCTATCCTCTACTACAATGAGCAGTTCTTC
many	16	TRBV6-2/TRBV6-3	TRBJ2-1	TRBD2	CASSYGGLGSYNEQFF	TGTGCCAGCAGTTACGGGGGACTAGGATCCTACAATGAGCAGTTCTTC
medium-sized	19	TRBV6-1	TRBJ2-4	TRBD1	CASSVRDREAYVGKNIQYF	TGTGCCAGCAGTGTCCGGGACAGGGAAGCGTATGTAGGCAAAAACATTCAGTACTTC
NA	13	TRBV7-9	TRBJ1-1	NA	CASRYQGSGEAFF	TGTGCCAGCAGGTATCAGGGGTCAGGTGAAGCTTTCTTT
few	15	TRBV20-1	TRBJ2-1	TRBD2	CSATLTSGIVGRGFF	TGCAGTGCTACTTTGACTAGCGGGATCGTGGGAAGGGGGTTCTTC
many	14	TRBV10-3	TRBJ2-1	NA	CAISKADGDNEQFF	TGTGCCATCAGTAAAGCGGATGGAGACAATGAGCAGTTCTTC
many	12	TRBV6-1	TRBJ1-1	NA	CASSEVYGEAFF	TGTGCCAGCAGTGAAGTCTACGGTGAAGCTTTCTTT
many	13	TRBV7-2	TRBJ1-2	NA	CASSFDEDYGYTF	TGTGCCAGCAGCTTCGACGAGGACTATGGCTACACCTTC
many	17	TRBV6-5	TRBJ2-3	NA	CASSYSMTRGLTDTQYF	TGTGCCAGCAGTTACTCGATGACGCGGGGACTCACAGATACGCAGTATTTT
many	16	TRBV27	TRBJ1-1	TRBD1	CASRPGQGKGNTEAFF	TGTGCCAGCAGGCCGGGACAGGGGAAGGGCAACACTGAAGCTTTCTTT
medium-sized	15	TRBV19	TRBJ2-1	TRBD2	CASSIGTSSYNEQFF	TGTGCCAGTAGTATAGGGACTAGCAGTTACAATGAGCAGTTCTTC
few	13	TRBV12-3/TRBV12-4	TRBJ1-1	NA	CASRGVVGTEAFF	TGTGCCAGCAGGGGGGTGGTTGGCACTGAAGCTTTCTTT
medium-sized	13	TRBV10-3	TRBJ1-1	NA	CAISHPGGTEAFF	TGTGCCATCAGTCACCCTGGGGGCACTGAAGCTTTCTTT
many	13	TRBV10-3	TRBJ2-7	NA	CAISESLEYEQYF	TGTGCCATCAGTGAGTCCTTGGAATACGAGCAGTACTTC
many	13	TRBV29-1	TRBJ1-5	NA	CSVGAQGHQPQHF	TGCAGCGTTGGGGCCCAAGGGCATCAGCCCCAGCATTTT
many	16	TRBV28	TRBJ2-1	TRBD2	CASCGASGSSYNEQFF	TGTGCCAGCTGCGGGGCTAGCGGGAGCTCCTACAATGAGCAGTTCTTC
many	12	TRBV7-9	TRBJ2-3	NA	CASRPVADTQYF	TGTGCCAGCAGGCCCGTAGCAGATACGCAGTATTTT
many	16	TRBV5-4	TRBJ2-1	NA	CASSLAGSGATNEQFF	TGTGCCAGCAGCTTGGCCGGATCAGGGGCTACCAATGAGCAGTTCTTC
medium-sized	13	TRBV18	TRBJ1-1	NA	CASSPRRSNEAFF	TGTGCCAGCTCGCCTAGGAGGTCCAATGAAGCTTTCTTT
many	15	TRBV6-1	TRBJ2-3	NA	CASSVRGGGTDTQYF	TGTGCCAGCAGTGTCAGGGGCGGTGGCACAGATACGCAGTATTTT
many	14	TRBV6-1	TRBJ1-4	TRBD1	CASNPGTGNEKLFF	TGTGCCAGCAACCCTGGGACAGGGAATGAAAAACTGTTTTTT
NA	15	TRBV11-1	TRBJ1-4	TRBD1	CASSWGGTGNEKLFF	TGTGCCAGCAGCTGGGGGGGGACAGGGAACGAAAAACTGTTTTTT
NA	16	TRBV18	TRBJ2-2	TRBD2	CASSPPRLAGAGELFF	TGTGCCAGCTCACCACCTCGTCTAGCGGGAGCCGGGGAGCTGTTTTTT
many	13	TRBV5-6	TRBJ1-5	NA	CASSFKGLQPQHF	TGTGCCAGCAGCTTCAAGGGGCTTCAGCCCCAGCATTTT
few	15	TRBV20-1	TRBJ1-4	NA	CSASSEGGTREKLFF	TGCAGTGCTAGCTCAGAAGGGGGGACTAGGGAAAAACTGTTTTTT
medium-sized	15	TRBV19	TRBJ1-4	TRBD1	CASSIVGTGNEKLFF	TGTGCCAGTAGTATAGTCGGGACAGGGAATGAAAAACTGTTTTTT
many	15	TRBV18	TRBJ2-7	NA	CASSLSSTGWDEQYF	TGTGCCAGCTCCCTCTCCTCGACAGGTTGGGACGAGCAGTACTTC
many	15	TRBV6-5	TRBJ2-7	NA	CASSYSSADSYEQYF	TGTGCCAGCAGTTACTCGTCCGCGGACTCCTACGAGCAGTACTTC
many	13	TRBV7-9	TRBJ1-2	NA	CASSLDTPGGYTF	TGTGCCAGCAGCCTGGACACTCCCGGGGGCTACACCTTC
many	19	TRBV7-9	TRBJ2-5	NA	CASSSGYYGGPNKAETQYF	TGTGCCAGCAGCTCCGGCTATTACGGGGGACCGAACAAAGCGGAGACCCAGTACTTC